The next 28 T cell receptor beta chains were all read from a single sample in a study of human T cells and chemical hapten exposure. The time point is: patch test 2, 6 weeks after DPC sensitization. Treatment specified: therapeutic diphenylcyclopropenone sensitization with weekly scalp DPC. TCRdb re-called the RACE reads with MiXCR, one entry per CDR3 protein. The table has 90,000 to 110,000 distinct CDR3 sequences, roughly a tenth seen once. The sample was whole blood, taken in connection with sensitization to the hapten diphenylcyclopropenone (DPC). The receptor set was obtained from a woman aged 40 to 55 with alopecia areata. Some clones in this sample may be carry-over from other donors' samples.

This chain uses TRBV27 with TRBJ1-1; D is unclear. The germline V and J ends were trimmed by 3 bases and 0 bases, with 11 bases remaining between them. Germline lookup yields CDR1 MNHEY and CDR2 SMNVEV (reference sequence). The length of the CDR3 is 15 residues. The CDR3 DNA reads TGTGCCAGCAGTTTTAGTCAGCTCATGAACACTGAAGCTTTCTTT. Its translation is CASSFSQLMNTEAFF.

This clonotype appeared a few times. The genes are TRBV29-1 and TRBJ2-7, with 9 bases fitting TRBD2. The CDR3 has 13 residues. Germline V gene lookup returns CDR1 SQVTM and CDR2 ANQGSEA. V gave up 3 bases and J gave up 2 bases; unmatched junction bases: 2. The CDR3 protein is CSVEAGGAYEQYF. The CDR3 DNA reads as TGCAGCGTTGAGGCGGGGGGGGCCTACGAGCAGTACTTC.

This clonotype was observed many times. This sequence joins TRBV11-3 and TRBJ2-1; 10 positions agree with TRBD1. CDR3 length: 18 residues. V trimming: 0 bases; J trimming: 6 bases; junction bases outside the gene matches: 11. Germline CDR1 is SGHNT and CDR2 is YENEEA. For the CDR3, the DNA is TGTGCCAGCAGCTTAGATCAATCGGGGACAGGGGTTTCCAATGAGCAGTTCTTC. Translated: CASSLDQSGTGVSNEQFF. Based on the CDR3 plus reference TRBV11-3 and TRBJ2-1, the full variable domain is EAGVVQSPRYKIIEKKQPVAFWCNPISGHNTLYWYLQNLGQGPELLIRYENEEAVDDSQLPKDRFSAERLKGVDSTLKIQPAELGDSAVYLCASSLDQSGTGVSNEQFFGPGTRLTVL.

Remarks on this clonotype: A read error may produce the germline difference seen at one junction end. V is TRBV7-2 and J is TRBJ1-3; D perhaps matches TRBD1 (5 bases). The CDR3 runs 16 residues. Germline-derived CDR1 and CDR2 are SGHTA and FQGNSA. CDR3 DNA: TGTGCCAGCAGAATCCCGGGACTCCGCTCTGAAAACACCATATATTTT. It is translated as CASRIPGLRSENTIYF.

This clonotype came up a few times. The chain uses TRBV12-3 or TRBV12-4 and TRBJ1-4, with TRBD1 identical over 10 bases. V lost 5 bases, J lost 7 bases, and 7 bases stayed unmatched. The CDR3 runs to 15 residues. CDR3 loop: CASSVRQGAGEKLFF. For the CDR3, the DNA is TGTGCCAGCAGTGTTAGACAGGGGGCAGGTGAAAAACTGTTTTTT.

The chain employs TRBV11-2 and TRBJ2-4; 7 bases fit TRBD2. CDR1 is SGHAT and CDR2 is FQNNGV in the germline V gene. This CDR3 is 14 amino acids long. The junction had 8 bases not matched to a gene; V was cut back by 3 bases and J by 9 bases. In DNA form, the CDR3 reads TGTGCCAGCAGCTTTGTTAGCGGGCCCAGCATTCAGTACTTC. It is translated as CASSFVSGPSIQYF.

This clonotype was seen at least ten times. The V call is TRBV7-8, the J call TRBJ2-3; 9 nucleotides match TRBD2. CDR3 length: 15 residues. Germline lookup yields CDR1 SGHVS and CDR2 FQNEAQ. After removal of 3 bases from V and 4 bases from J, the junction contained 5 bases not matched to a gene. DNA of the CDR3: TGTGCCAGCAGCTTGTCACAGCGGGGGGCAGATACGCAGTATTTT. As protein: CASSLSQRGADTQYF.

The rearrangement joins TRBV28 to TRBJ1-2, with 7 bases matching TRBD1. J gave up 3 bases and V 6 bases, and 13 bases lay outside the gene matches. The CDR3 spans 16 residues. In germline, CDR1 is MDHEN, CDR2 SYDVKM. The CDR3 reads CASRSSGGFPYYGYTF. In DNA, the CDR3 is TGTGCCAGCAGAAGTTCAGGGGGGTTCCCATACTATGGCTACACCTTC.

This clonotype was seen a handful of times. The CDR3 loop is CASSNQIAGGPNEQFF. As DNA, the CDR3 is TGTGCCAGCAGCAACCAAATAGCGGGGGGGCCGAATGAGCAGTTCTTC. This chain uses TRBV6-2 or TRBV6-3 with TRBJ2-1, with 11 bases identical to TRBD2. CDR3 length equals 16 residues. V lost 6 bases, J lost 7 bases, and 11 bases stayed unmatched. Germline CDR1 MNHEY, CDR2 SVGEGT.

The table lists this clonotype with many counts. The chain has TRBV6-5 and TRBJ2-3, with D possibly being TRBD1 (5 bases). The CDR3 loop spans 15 amino acids. Germline V gene lookup returns CDR1 MNHEY and CDR2 SVGAGI. V was shortened by 2 bases and J by 2 bases, with 11 bases between the two germline ends. CDR3 DNA: TGTGCCAGCAGTTACCAGGGAAAGGACACAGATACGCAGTATTTT. Protein product: CASSYQGKDTDTQYF.

There are many counts of this clonotype. J is TRBJ2-1 and V is TRBV5-4; 7 bases align to TRBD1. With 4 bases clipped from V and 3 bases from J, the junction kept 7 bases outside the gene matches. This CDR3 contains 15 residues. Germline assignment: CDR1 SGHNT and CDR2 YYREEE (reference sequence). The DNA of the CDR3 is TGTGCCAGCAGCCACGGACAGGTTTACTACAATGAGCAGTTCTTC. Its translation is CASSHGQVYYNEQFF.

This clonotype was counted only a few times. The chain uses TRBV7-2 and TRBJ1-5, with no clear D. In germline, CDR1 is SGHTA, CDR2 FQGNSA. The V and J ends lost 0 bases and 7 bases respectively, with 13 bases between them. The CDR3 has 15 residues. The CDR3 DNA is TGTGCCAGCAGCTTAGCCCCCGGGTCCAGACAGCCCCAGCATTTT. Translated: CASSLAPGSRQPQHF. The full variable domain, completed using reference TRBV7-2 and TRBJ1-5, is GAGVSQSPSNKVTEKGKDVELRCDPISGHTALYWYRQSLGQGLEFLIYFQGNSAPDKSGLPSDRFSAERTGGSVSTLTIQRTQQEDSAVYLCASSLAPGSRQPQHFGDGTRLSIL.

J is TRBJ1-2 and V is TRBV7-2; D is uncertain. Germline V gene data show CDR1 as SGHTA and CDR2 as FQGNSA. The CDR3 runs to 11 residues. Trimming pared 5 bases from V and 8 bases from J, leaving 9 bases between. CDR3 in amino acids: CASSPAVGYTF. The CDR3 DNA reads as TGTGCCAGCAGCCCAGCAGTGGGCTACACCTTC.

The chain carries TRBV6-1 and TRBJ1-4, with a possible D match to TRBD1 (5 bases). V lost 3 bases and J 3 bases, leaving 8 bases between the germline ends. Per the germline V gene, CDR1 is MNHNS and CDR2 is SASEGT. The CDR3 has 14 residues. The CDR3 protein is CASSDGTSNEKLFF. The CDR3 DNA follows: TGTGCCAGCAGTGATGGGACTTCTAATGAAAAACTGTTTTTT.

This chain joins TRBV30 and TRBJ1-5, with 7 nucleotides matching TRBD1. The germline V gene has CDR1 GTSNPN and CDR2 SVGIG (reference sequence). The CDR3 spans 15 residues. Trimming removed 2 bases from V and 0 bases from J; junction bases left unmatched: 4. The chain's CDR3 is CAWSPGTASNQPQHF. CDR3 nucleotides: TGTGCCTGGAGTCCCGGGACAGCTAGCAATCAGCCCCAGCATTTT. Based on the CDR3 plus reference TRBV30 and TRBJ1-5, the full variable domain is SQTIHQWPATLVQPVGSPLSLECTVEGTSNPNLYWYRQAAGRGLQLLFYSVGIGQISSEVPQNLSASRPQDRQFILSSKKLLLSDSGFYLCAWSPGTASNQPQHFGDGTRLSIL.

This clonotype was seen many times. The gene calls are TRBV5-1 and TRBJ2-1, with TRBD2 identical over 12 bases. The CDR3 sequence is 15 residues long. V trimming: 3 bases; J trimming: 8 bases; junction bases outside the gene matches: 6. Germline CDR1 reads SGHRS; CDR2 reads YFSETQ. The CDR3 nucleotides read TGCGCCAGCAGCTCCGGGACTAGCGGGTTATATGAGCAGTTCTTC. It translates to CASSSGTSGLYEQFF.

The genes are TRBV6-2 or TRBV6-3 and TRBJ2-4, with TRBD1 matching over 10 bases. The CDR3 is made up of 18 amino acids. CDR1 MNHEY and CDR2 SVGEGT come from the germline V gene. Germline trimming cut 5 bases from V and 3 bases from J; bases unmatched to any gene: 13. The CDR3 DNA is TGTGCCAGCAGTCTCCGGGACAGGGGTATTTTAATCAAAAACATTCAGTACTTC. Protein product: CASSLRDRGILIKNIQYF.

This clonotype was found many times. This CDR3 reads CASSQEDGLNSILVIPGEQFF. As DNA, the CDR3 is TGCGCCAGCAGCCAAGAAGATGGACTCAATTCCATATTAGTTATCCCTGGTGAGCAGTTCTTC. The V and J genes are TRBV4-3 and TRBJ2-1; a possible D gene is TRBD2 (5 bases). CDR1 and CDR2 (germline): LGHNA, YSLEER. This CDR3 is built from 21 residues. V lost 0 bases and J 9 bases, leaving 33 bases between the germline ends.

The V and J genes are TRBV6-6 and TRBJ2-1; D possibly matches TRBD1 or TRBD2 (7 bases each). This CDR3 region has 13 residues. V dropped 8 bases and J dropped 7 bases, with 15 bases sitting between them. Germline V gives CDR1 MNHNY, CDR2 SVGAGI (reference sequence). The CDR3: CASEAGGGNEQFF. In nucleotides, the CDR3 is TGTGCCAGCGAGGCAGGGGGAGGGAATGAGCAGTTCTTC.

This chain joins TRBV9 and TRBJ1-2; 8 bases are shared with TRBD1. The CDR3 length is 14 residues. With V trimmed by 4 bases and J by 8 bases, 10 bases remained unmatched. CDR1 is SGDLS and CDR2 is YYNGEE in the germline V gene. For the CDR3, the DNA is TGTGCCAGCAGCATATCCGGGACAGGATACGGCTACACCTTC. It translates to CASSISGTGYGYTF. Full variable domain (missing parts from reference TRBV9 and TRBJ1-2): DSGVTQTPKHLITATGQRVTLRCSPRSGDLSVYWYQQSLDQGLQFLIQYYNGEERAKGNILERFSAQQFPDLHSELNLSSLELGDSALYFCASSISGTGYGYTFGSGTRLTVV.

Only a few counts were recorded for this clonotype. J is TRBJ1-2 and V is TRBV5-4; 7 bases are a match to TRBD1. This CDR3 is built from 15 residues. V was clipped by 2 bases and J by 3 bases; unmatched bases: 7. Germline CDR1 and CDR2: SGHNT and YYREEE (reference sequence). This CDR3 is CASSFTGAQDYGYTF. The CDR3, as DNA: TGTGCCAGCAGCTTCACAGGGGCTCAGGACTATGGCTACACCTTC. The complete variable domain, with remaining parts taken from reference TRBV5-4 and TRBJ1-2, reads ETGVTQSPTHLIKTRGQQVTLRCSSQSGHNTVSWYQQALGQGPQFIFQYYREEENGRGNFPPRFSGLQFPNYSSELNVNALELDDSALYLCASSFTGAQDYGYTFGSGTRLTVV.

This clonotype was recorded a few times. The rearrangement uses TRBV5-6 and TRBJ2-7, with 15 bases aligning to TRBD2. Germline lookup yields CDR1 SGHDT and CDR2 YYEEEE. The CDR3 consists of 16 residues. Trimming at V came to 5 bases and at J to 5 bases, leaving 8 bases not matched to a gene. This CDR3 is CASRPGLAGGPDEQYF. CDR3 nucleotides: TGTGCCAGCAGACCGGGACTAGCGGGGGGCCCCGACGAGCAGTACTTC.

This clonotype has only a few counts. This chain connects TRBV6-6 to TRBJ2-1, with D unclear. Looked up from germline, CDR1 is MNHNY and CDR2 is SVGAGI (reference sequence). CDR3 length: 12 residues. The V and J ends lost 5 bases and 6 bases respectively, with 8 bases between them. CDR3 bases: TGTGCCAGCAGTCCTTGGGGCAATGAGCAGTTCTTC. This sequence encodes CASSPWGNEQFF.

V is TRBV19 and J is TRBJ2-3; either TRBD1 or TRBD2 may fit D (5 bases each). The germline CDR1 and CDR2 sequences are LNHDA and SQIVND (reference sequence). Trimming stripped 6 bases from V and 1 base from J, with 8 bases between. The CDR3 runs 13 residues. The CDR3, as DNA: TGTGCCAGTAGGGGGACGGGCACAGATACGCAGTATTTT. Translating gives CASRGTGTDTQYF.

This clonotype showed up many times. J is TRBJ1-2 and V is TRBV6-5; 8 bases align to TRBD1. V lost 7 bases, J lost 2 bases, and 6 bases stayed unmatched. In germline, CDR1 is MNHEY, CDR2 SVGAGI. CDR3 length: 14 amino acids. CDR3 sequence: CASTSRDRNYGYTF. For the CDR3, the DNA is TGTGCCAGCACCAGCCGGGACAGGAACTATGGCTACACCTTC.

The rearrangement uses TRBV12-3 or TRBV12-4 and TRBJ1-2, with 12 bases aligning to TRBD1. The CDR3 loop spans 14 amino acids. V gave up 7 bases and J gave up 8 bases; unmatched junction bases: 8. The CDR3 loop is CASTYRDRGLGYTF. The CDR3 DNA reads as TGTGCCAGCACTTACCGGGACAGGGGGCTCGGCTACACCTTC.

This clonotype turned up a few times. The gene calls are TRBV6-6 and TRBJ1-5, with D unresolved. Germline assignment: CDR1 MNHNY and CDR2 SVGAGI (reference sequence). The V and J ends lost 7 bases and 4 bases respectively, with 14 bases between them. The CDR3 runs to 14 residues. The CDR3 loop reads CASNLPGSNQPQHF. The CDR3 DNA reads TGTGCCAGCAACTTACCCGGGAGTAATCAGCCCCAGCATTTT.

There are a few counts of this clonotype. The rearrangement uses TRBV7-2 and TRBJ1-5; 7 positions match TRBD1. CDR1 SGHTA and CDR2 FQGNSA come from the germline V gene. The CDR3 length is 15 residues. V shed 7 bases and J 1 base; nucleotides not matched to a gene: 7. CDR3 nucleotide sequence: TGTGCCAGCACCCTCAACAGGGGCAGCAATCAGCCCCAGCATTTT. Translating it yields CASTLNRGSNQPQHF.